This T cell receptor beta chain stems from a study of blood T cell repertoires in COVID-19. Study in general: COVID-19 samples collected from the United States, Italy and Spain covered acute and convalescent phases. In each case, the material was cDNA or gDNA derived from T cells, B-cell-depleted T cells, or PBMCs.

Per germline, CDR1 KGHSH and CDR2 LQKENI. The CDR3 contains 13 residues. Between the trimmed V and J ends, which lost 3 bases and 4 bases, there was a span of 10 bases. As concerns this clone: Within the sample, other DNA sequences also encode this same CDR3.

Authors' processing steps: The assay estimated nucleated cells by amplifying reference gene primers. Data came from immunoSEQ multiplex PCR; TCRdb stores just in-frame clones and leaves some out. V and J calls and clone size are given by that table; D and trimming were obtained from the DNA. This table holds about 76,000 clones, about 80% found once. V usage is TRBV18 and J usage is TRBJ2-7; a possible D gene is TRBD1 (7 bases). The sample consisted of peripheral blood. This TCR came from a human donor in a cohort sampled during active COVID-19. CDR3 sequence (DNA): TGTGCCAGCTCACCGGCAGGGGGGTACGAGCAGTACTTC. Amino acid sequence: CASSPAGGYEQYF.